The entry below gives a single T cell receptor beta chain sequence along with its context. Many counts were recorded for this clonotype. Its target antigen remains unknown. Nothing much larger sits one base from this clone, and base qualities are not available. This sample is part of a study of T-cell memory formation after mild COVID-19 (dated by TCRdb to the early 2020s). Looking at the study overall: Most TCR sequence clusters were specific to one of the two donors. In two donors, T-cell clones that expanded and contracted after mild COVID-19 were followed by sequencing TCRalpha and TCRbeta repertoires longitudinally. The cohort was made up of two young adult volunteers, one female and one male, who were previously healthy.

Ficoll-Paque density gradient centrifugation was used to isolate PBMCs. Broader findings and caveats from the paper: Clones contracting from day 15 to 85 had balanced CD4/CD8 phenotypes, while a second wave expanding from day 15 to 37 was biased towards CD4+. Some responding clones were found in pre-infection memory, which suggests that pre-existing cross-reactive memory T cells took part in the SARS-CoV-2 response. SARS-CoV-2 specificity was not confirmed for the second-wave clones peaking on day 37. Contracting CD4+ clones were found mainly in CM and EM memory subsets, while CD8+ clones were enriched in EMRA. Only a couple of mild cases were covered by the study, and larger cohorts that include severe cases with pre-infection samples were considered necessary.

The instrument was an Illumina NovaSeq 6000. cDNA libraries for TCRalpha and TCRbeta were prepared by 5'RACE using constant-segment primers, with sample barcodes and unique molecular identifiers added. Trizol reagent was used to extract RNA from every sample. Library amplification was performed in two PCR steps, and a second sample barcode and Illumina TruSeq adapters were introduced in the second step. Libraries were sequenced on an Illumina NovaSeq with 2 x 150 bp paired-end reads. The study's processing was this. With migec v1.2.7, reads were demultiplexed and then collapsed into UMI-guided consensus sequences. With mixcr v2.1.11, UMI consensuses were aligned to TRA and TRB V and J templates and assembled into clonotypes. A clonotype was counted as expanded or contracted only if both edgeR and NoisET called the change significant, with noise models trained on biological replicates. For edgeR calls, the cutoffs were a false discovery rate-adjusted p below 0.01 and a log2 fold-change threshold of 1. As an exploratory analysis of dynamics, max-normalized trajectories of the 1000 most abundant clonotypes were examined with PCA combined with hierarchical clustering. Each responding clone was given a CD4 or CD8 phenotype based on the CD4+ and CD8+ repertoires, which had been sequenced separately. TCRdb's own reprocessing of the public reads used fastp at Q25 and MiXCR and kept productive beta chains. Each record represents a unique CDR3 protein, reported with the most common genes and DNA among its rows. Here the V and J calls rest on TCRdb's processing, not on the authors' analysis. This sample gives more than 55,000 distinct CDR3 sequences in total; more than 8% of them show up just once. The ten biggest clones cover about 1.1% of the sample.

The TCR was taken from a man aged 18 to 29 who had mild COVID-19 (a few samples of this study predate the infection). The sample titles of this study are shuffled in the database, so cell type and time point are left out; the donor was told from shared clones. Sequencing used PBMCs or a T cell subset sorted from them (not recorded which).

The DNA reads TGCGCCAGCAGCCAAGATCTTAGCAATCAGCCCCAGCATTTT. Its amino acids are CASSQDLSNQPQHF. The chain joins TRBV4-3 to TRBJ1-5; the D gene is not confidently resolved. Based on the germline V gene, the CDR1 and CDR2 sequences are LGHNA and YSLEER. The CDR3 runs 14 residues from the cysteine to the phenylalanine. The read is trimmed to its CDR3 DNA, 42 bases read in frame from base 1. Trimming costs V 0 bases and J 0 bases, and their ends lie 3 bases apart.